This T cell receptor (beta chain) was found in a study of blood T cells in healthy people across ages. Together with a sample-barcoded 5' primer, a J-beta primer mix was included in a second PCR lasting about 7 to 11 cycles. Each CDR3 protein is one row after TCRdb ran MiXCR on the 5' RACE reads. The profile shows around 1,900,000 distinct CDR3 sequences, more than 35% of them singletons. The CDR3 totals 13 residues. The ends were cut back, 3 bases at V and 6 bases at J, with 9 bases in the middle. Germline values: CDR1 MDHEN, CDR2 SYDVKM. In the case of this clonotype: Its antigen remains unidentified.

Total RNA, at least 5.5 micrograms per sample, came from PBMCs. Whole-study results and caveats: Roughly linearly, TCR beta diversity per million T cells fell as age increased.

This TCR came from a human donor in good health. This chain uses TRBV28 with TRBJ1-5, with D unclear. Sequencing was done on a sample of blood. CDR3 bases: TGTGCCAGCAGTTTCACGAGAACTCAGCCCCAGCATTTT. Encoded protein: CASSFTRTQPQHF.